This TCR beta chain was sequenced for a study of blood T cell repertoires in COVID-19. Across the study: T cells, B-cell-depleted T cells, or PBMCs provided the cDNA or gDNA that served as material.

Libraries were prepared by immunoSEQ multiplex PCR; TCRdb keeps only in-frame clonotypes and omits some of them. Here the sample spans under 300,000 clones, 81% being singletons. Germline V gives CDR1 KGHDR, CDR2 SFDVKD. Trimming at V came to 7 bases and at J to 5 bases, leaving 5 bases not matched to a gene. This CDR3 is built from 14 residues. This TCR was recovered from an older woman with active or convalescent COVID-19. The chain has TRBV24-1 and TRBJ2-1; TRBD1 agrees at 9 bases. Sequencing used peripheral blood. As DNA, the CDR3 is TGTGCCACCAGACACAGGGGGCTGGACAATGAGCAGTTCTTC. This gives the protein CATRHRGLDNEQFF.